This T cell receptor (beta chain) was retrieved from a study of technical replicates of blood from several donors. Generated by immunoSEQ multiplex PCR, the TCRdb table keeps only in-frame clones and is missing some. This table has approximately 79,000 clones, more than 85% appearing once. This CDR3 region has 12 residues. The V segment lost 0 bases and the J segment 12 bases; nucleotides outside the gene matches: 2. In germline, CDR1 is SGHNT, CDR2 YYREEE (reference sequence). This sequence joins TRBV5-4 and TRBJ1-4; 7 bases are shared with TRBD1. Input material: T cells isolated from PBMCs. The receptor comes from a human donor in good health. DNA of the CDR3: TGTGCCAGCAGCTTGGGGGGGACAGAACTGTTTTTT. It yields the protein CASSLGGTELFF.